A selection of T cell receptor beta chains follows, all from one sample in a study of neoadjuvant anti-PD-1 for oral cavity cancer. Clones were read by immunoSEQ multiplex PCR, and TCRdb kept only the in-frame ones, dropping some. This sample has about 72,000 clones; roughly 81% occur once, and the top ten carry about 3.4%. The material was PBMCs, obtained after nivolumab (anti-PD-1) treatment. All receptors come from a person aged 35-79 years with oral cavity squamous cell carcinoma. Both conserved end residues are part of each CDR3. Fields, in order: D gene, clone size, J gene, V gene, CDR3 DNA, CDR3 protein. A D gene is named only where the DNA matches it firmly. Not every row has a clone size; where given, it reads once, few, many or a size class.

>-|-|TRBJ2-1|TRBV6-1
TGTGCCAGCAGCCCACAGACGACGGGTAATGAGCAGTTCTTC
CASSPQTTGNEQFF
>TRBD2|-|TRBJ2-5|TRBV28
TGTGCCAGCAGTATCTCCGGGACTAGCAAAACAGAGACCCAGTACTTC
CASSISGTSKTETQYF
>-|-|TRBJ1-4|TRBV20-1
TGCAGTGCTAGAGATGAAAAACTGTTTTTT
CSARDEKLFF
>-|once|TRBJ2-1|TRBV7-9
TGTGCCAGCAAATTCCCCATCAATGAGCAGTTCTTC
CASKFPINEQFF
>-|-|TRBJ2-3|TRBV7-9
TGTGCCAGCAGCTCGTCAGGGGCCTCCACAGATACGCAGTATTTT
CASSSSGASTDTQYF
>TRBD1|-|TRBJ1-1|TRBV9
TGTGCCAGCAGCGCGCAGGGGGTCGGGAACACTGAAGCTTTCTTT
CASSAQGVGNTEAFF
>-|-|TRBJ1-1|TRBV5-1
TGCGCCAGCGGATTTTCCGGGACCAGGGCTGAAGCTTTCTTT
CASGFSGTRAEAFF
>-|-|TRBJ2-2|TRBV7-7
TGTGCTAGCAGCCCCGGGGCCGTTAACGGGGAGCTGTTTTTT
CASSPGAVNGELFF
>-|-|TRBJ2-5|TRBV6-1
TGTGCCAGCAGTGAACAAGGGGGCGGGAGAGGAGAGACCCAGTACTTC
CASSEQGGGRGETQYF
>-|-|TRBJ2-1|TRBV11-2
TGTGCCAGCAGCTCCCTGGTGGGTAGTCGTCGGTCCTACAATGAGCAGTTCTTC
CASSSLVGSRRSYNEQFF
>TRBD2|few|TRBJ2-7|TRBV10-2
TGCGCCAGCAGTGATCCTGGGACGGTCCCGGGACTAGCGGGAGTGCCCTCCTACGAGCAGTACTTC
CASSDPGTVPGLAGVPSYEQYF
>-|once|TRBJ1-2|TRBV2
TGTGCCAGCAGTGGGGGTGTAGGCTACACCTTC
CASSGGVGYTF
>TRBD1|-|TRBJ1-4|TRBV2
TGTGCCAGCAGTTCTACAGGGGTCTGGGAAAAACTGTTTTTT
CASSSTGVWEKLFF
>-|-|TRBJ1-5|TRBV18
TGTGCCAGCTCACCAGGGGGGACTTCCAGGGATCAGCCCCAGCATTTT
CASSPGGTSRDQPQHF
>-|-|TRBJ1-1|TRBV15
TGTGCCACCAGCAGGGGGGGGCACGCGGCAGCTTTCTTT
CATSRGGHAAAFF
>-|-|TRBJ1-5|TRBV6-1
TGTGCCAGCAGGGCTCACACCAATCAGCCCCAGCATTTT
CASRAHTNQPQHF
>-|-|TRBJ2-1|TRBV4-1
TGCGCCAGCAGCCAAGATCCTAATAGCTACAATGAGCAGTTCTTC
CASSQDPNSYNEQFF
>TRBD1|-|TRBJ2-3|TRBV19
TGTGCCAGTAGTAACAGGGGTGGAGTAGATACGCAGTATTTT
CASSNRGGVDTQYF
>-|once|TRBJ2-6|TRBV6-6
TGTGCCAGCAGTTACTCTGGCGGGGTCGGGGCCAACGTCCTGACTTTC
CASSYSGGVGANVLTF
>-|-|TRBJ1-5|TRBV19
TGTGCCAGTAGTATGGACAAAAAATACAATCAGCCCCAGCATTTT
CASSMDKKYNQPQHF
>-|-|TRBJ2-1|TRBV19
TGTGCCAGTAGTCCGGGGACCCGCGAGCAGTTCTTC
CASSPGTREQFF
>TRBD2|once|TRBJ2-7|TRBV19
TGTGCCAGTAGTTTCCCGACTAGCGGGAGGGACGAGCAGTACTTC
CASSFPTSGRDEQYF
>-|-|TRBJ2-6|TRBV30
TGTGTTACTGGGGGTAGCTCTGGGGCCAACGTCCTGACTTTC
CVTGGSSGANVLTF
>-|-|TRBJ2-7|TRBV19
TGTGCCAGTAGTATGCAGGCTTCCTACGAGCAGTACTTC
CASSMQASYEQYF
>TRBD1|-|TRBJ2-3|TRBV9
TGTGCCAGCAGCGTAGGAAGGGGACAGGGGATCACAGATACGCAGTATTTT
CASSVGRGQGITDTQYF
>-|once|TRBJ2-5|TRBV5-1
TGCGCCAGCAGCTTGGGAGGGGAAGAGACCCAGTACTTC
CASSLGGEETQYF
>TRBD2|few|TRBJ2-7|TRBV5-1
TGCGCCAGCAGCCCGGAGGCTAGCGGTGCCTACGAGCAGTACTTC
CASSPEASGAYEQYF
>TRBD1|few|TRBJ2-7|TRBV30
TGTGCCTGGAACCCCCTCAGGACAGGGGGCTCCTACGAGCAGTACTTC
CAWNPLRTGGSYEQYF
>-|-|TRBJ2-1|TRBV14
TGTGCCAGCAGCCAACGCGACTATTCCAATGAGCAGTTCTTC
CASSQRDYSNEQFF
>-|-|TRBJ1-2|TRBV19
TGTGCCAGTAGGCAGCCTCTAAATGGCTACACCTTC
CASRQPLNGYTF
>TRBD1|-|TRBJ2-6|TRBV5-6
TGTGCCAGCAGCTGGCTCGACGGGACAGGGGGCGCGTCGGCCAACGTCCTGACTTTC
CASSWLDGTGGASANVLTF
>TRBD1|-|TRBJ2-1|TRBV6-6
TGTGCCAGCAGCAGGACAGGGCCGAGCTCCTACAATGAGCAGTTCTTC
CASSRTGPSSYNEQFF
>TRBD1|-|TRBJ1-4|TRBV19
TGTGCCAGTATCGAGCAGGGGGCGCAGAGTGAAAAACTGTTTTTT
CASIEQGAQSEKLFF
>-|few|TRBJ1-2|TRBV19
TGTGCCAGTGGGGGGGCCCACGGCTACACCTTC
CASGGAHGYTF
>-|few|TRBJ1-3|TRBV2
TGTGCCAGCAACATACAGGGTTTGAGAGGAAACACCATATATTTT
CASNIQGLRGNTIYF
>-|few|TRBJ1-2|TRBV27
TGTGCCAGCAGTTTGGACAAGAACTATGGCTACACCTTC
CASSLDKNYGYTF
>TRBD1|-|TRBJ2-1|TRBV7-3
TGTGCCAGCAGTAAATTCGGGACAGGGACCTACAATGAGCAGTTCTTC
CASSKFGTGTYNEQFF
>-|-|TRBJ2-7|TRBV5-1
TGCGCCAGCAGCTTGGCCATCGGAGTTGGGGAGCAGTACTTC
CASSLAIGVGEQYF
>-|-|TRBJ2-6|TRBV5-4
TGTGCCAGCAGCCCGTTGGCGGGGGCACAGGGTGGGGCCAACGTCCTGACTTTC
CASSPLAGAQGGANVLTF
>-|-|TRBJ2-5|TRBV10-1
TGCGCCAGCAGTTTTCCGACCCGATACTTC
CASSFPTRYF
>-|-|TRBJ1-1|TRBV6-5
TGTGCCAGCAGCTCGAACACTGAAGCTTTCTTT
CASSSNTEAFF
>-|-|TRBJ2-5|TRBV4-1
TGCGCCAGCAGCCAAGCCGGACAGAACCAAGAGACCCAGTACTTC
CASSQAGQNQETQYF
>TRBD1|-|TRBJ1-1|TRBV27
TGTGCCAGCAGTTCTCCGGGACAGGGGGCGTGGACTGAAGCTTTCTTT
CASSSPGQGAWTEAFF
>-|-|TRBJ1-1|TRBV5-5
TGTGCCAGCAGTAGACCACAGGGTAACACTGAAGCTTTCTTT
CASSRPQGNTEAFF